The sample holds a few counts of the clone carrying this T cell receptor beta chain. Its antigen is as yet unknown. The CDR3 is 14 amino acids. Germline V lookup: CDR1 SEHNR, CDR2 FQNEAQ (reference sequence). Trimming pared 3 bases from V and 2 bases from J, leaving 10 bases between. The data are from a study of T cells after yellow fever vaccination. Overall study results and limits: CD4 and CD8 compartments shared a small share of clonotypes. Contamination by abundant bulk-population clonotypes could be present in FACS-sorted repertoires.

MiXCR, run by TCRdb on the 5' RACE reads, gives a single entry per CDR3 protein. The table includes hundreds of thousands of distinct CDR3 sequences, 21% detected once. The clonotype originates from a man between 18 and 29 years old who received the YFV17D yellow fever vaccine. The specimen comprised PBMCs, sampled about 21 days after the first yellow fever vaccination. The chain carries TRBV7-9 and TRBJ1-1; no firm D call. Here the CDR3 reads CASSLSPENTEAFF. CDR3 bases: TGTGCCAGCAGCTTGTCCCCGGAAAACACTGAAGCTTTCTTT. Variable domain in full (rest from reference TRBV7-9 and TRBJ1-1): DTGVSQNPRHKITKRGQNVTFRCDPISEHNRLYWYRQTLGQGPEFLTYFQNEAQLEKSRLLSDRFSAERPKGSFSTLEIQRTEQGDSAMYLCASSLSPENTEAFFGQGTRLTVV.